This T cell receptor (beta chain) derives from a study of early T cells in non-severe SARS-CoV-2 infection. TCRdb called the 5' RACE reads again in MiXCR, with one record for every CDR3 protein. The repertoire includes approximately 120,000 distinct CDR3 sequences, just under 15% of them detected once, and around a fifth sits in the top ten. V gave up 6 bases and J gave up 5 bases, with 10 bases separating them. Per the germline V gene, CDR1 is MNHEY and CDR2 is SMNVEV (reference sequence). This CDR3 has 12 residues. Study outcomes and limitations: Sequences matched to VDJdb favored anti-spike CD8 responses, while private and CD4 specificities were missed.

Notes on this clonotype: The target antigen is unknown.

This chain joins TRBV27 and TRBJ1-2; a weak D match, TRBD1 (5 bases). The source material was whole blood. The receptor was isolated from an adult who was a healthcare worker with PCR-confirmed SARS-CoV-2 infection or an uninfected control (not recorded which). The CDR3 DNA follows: TGTGCCAGCAGACGGGGGTTTTATGGCTACACCTTC. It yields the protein CASRRGFYGYTF.